Below, 24 T cell receptor beta chains from the same sample are listed, as sequenced in a study of blood T cell repertoires in COVID-19. Here immunoSEQ multiplex PCR was the method, and the copy in TCRdb shows in-frame clones only, minus some. The sample yields 150,000 to 200,000 clones, approximately 83% seen once. Sequenced sample: peripheral blood. The receptors here all came from a man in his 60s with acute or convalescent COVID-19.

The genes are TRBV19 and TRBJ1-2; a weak D match, TRBD1 (6 bases). The CDR3 is 13 residues long. V was pared by 6 bases and J by 0 bases, with 8 bases between. Germline V lookup: CDR1 LNHDA, CDR2 SQIVND (reference sequence). CDR3 protein: CASSYRANYGYTF. CDR3 coding DNA: TGTGCCAGTAGCTACAGGGCTAACTATGGCTACACCTTC.

In its sample, this clone was seen once. The V and J genes are TRBV5-1 and TRBJ1-4, with 9 nucleotides matching TRBD1. Germline loops: CDR1 SGHRS, CDR2 YFSETQ. The CDR3 consists of 14 residues. Trimming removed 4 bases from V and 6 bases from J; junction bases left unmatched: 4. The CDR3 region is CASSQQGAYEKLFF. In DNA, the CDR3 is TGCGCCAGCAGCCAACAGGGGGCCTATGAAAAACTGTTTTTT. The whole variable domain, filled in from reference TRBV5-1 and TRBJ1-4, reads KAGVTQTPRYLIKTRGQQVTLSCSPISGHRSVSWYQQTPGQGLQFLFEYFSETQRNKGNFPGRFSGRQFSNSRSEMNVSTLELGDSALYLCASSQQGAYEKLFFGSGTQLSVL.

The chain couples TRBV7-6 to TRBJ2-3; D unclear. The CDR3 covers 13 residues. Per the germline V gene, CDR1 is SGHVS and CDR2 is FNYEAQ. V was shortened by 3 bases and J by 0 bases, with 4 bases between the two germline ends. CDR3 in amino acids: CASSFMSTDTQYF. As DNA, the CDR3 is TGTGCCAGCAGCTTTATGAGCACAGATACGCAGTATTTT.

This clone has a handful of counts. The chain employs TRBV19 and TRBJ2-1, with 9 bases that match TRBD2. V lost 4 bases, J lost 9 bases, and 10 bases stayed unmatched. The CDR3 loop spans 15 amino acids. Germline loops: CDR1 LNHDA, CDR2 SQIVND (reference sequence). The CDR3 region is CASSRPGLASGEQFF. CDR3 nucleotides: TGTGCCAGTAGTAGACCGGGACTAGCATCCGGTGAGCAGTTCTTC.

This chain links TRBV9 with TRBJ1-2; 8 positions agree with TRBD1. This CDR3 is 15 amino acids long. Looked up from germline, CDR1 is SGDLS and CDR2 is YYNGEE. Trimming took 2 bases from V and 5 from J; bases not matched to a gene: 8. Written as DNA, the CDR3 is TGTGCCAGCAGCGTTTTGTCGACAGGGGAATATGGCTACACCTTC. Residues: CASSVLSTGEYGYTF.

The chain has TRBV5-1 and TRBJ1-5; 8 bases are shared with TRBD1. The CDR3 spans 15 residues. Germline V CDR1 and CDR2: SGHRS, YFSETQ. Germline trimming cut 1 base from V and 4 bases from J; bases unmatched to any gene: 4. The CDR3 loop is CASSLQGALNQPQHF. The DNA for the CDR3 is TGCGCCAGCAGCTTGCAGGGGGCCCTTAATCAGCCCCAGCATTTT. Full variable domain (rest looked up from reference TRBV5-1 and TRBJ1-5): KAGVTQTPRYLIKTRGQQVTLSCSPISGHRSVSWYQQTPGQGLQFLFEYFSETQRNKGNFPGRFSGRQFSNSRSEMNVSTLELGDSALYLCASSLQGALNQPQHFGDGTRLSIL.

The chain links TRBV12-3 or TRBV12-4 to TRBJ2-7, with 12 bases fitting TRBD1. With V trimmed by 7 bases and J by 8 bases, 6 bases remained unmatched. The CDR3 length is 13 residues. The CDR3 reads CASTIGTGGKQYF. The CDR3 coding sequence is TGTGCCAGCACCATAGGGACAGGGGGCAAGCAGTACTTC.

This chain joins TRBV6-4 and TRBJ2-3; TRBD1 aligns across 7 bases. Trimming removed 5 bases from V and 2 bases from J; junction bases left unmatched: 4. The germline V gene encodes CDR1 MRHNA and CDR2 SNTAGT. This CDR3 contains 14 residues. CDR3 loop: CASSRQGTTDTQYF. In DNA form, the CDR3 reads TGTGCCAGCAGTCGACAGGGCACCACAGATACGCAGTATTTT.

This clone has just one count. The rearrangement uses TRBV20-1 and TRBJ2-5; 7 bases match TRBD1. Germline V gene lookup returns CDR1 DFQATT and CDR2 SNEGSKA (reference sequence). The V and J ends lost 3 bases and 4 bases, in that order; junction bases with no gene match: 8. CDR3 length: 14 amino acids. CDR3 bases: TGCAGTGCTAGTCAGAGGGGGCGCCCAGAGACCCAGTACTTC. It codes for CSASQRGRPETQYF.

The genes are TRBV30 and TRBJ1-2; 8 nucleotides align to TRBD1. From germline, CDR1 is GTSNPN and CDR2 SVGIG (reference sequence). The CDR3 has 17 residues. J lost 2 bases, V lost 2 bases, and 13 bases had no gene match. The CDR3 loop reads CAWSRGQGAVGNYGYTF. CDR3 in DNA: TGTGCCTGGAGTCGGGGGCAGGGGGCTGTTGGCAACTATGGCTACACCTTC.

The chain links TRBV29-1 to TRBJ1-2; 9 bases are shared with TRBD1. This CDR3 is 16 amino acids long. Per the germline V gene, CDR1 is SQVTM and CDR2 is ANQGSEA. V trimming: 4 bases; J trimming: 1 base; junction bases outside the gene matches: 10. The CDR3 DNA reads as TGCAGCGTTGGCCAACCAACAGGGGGCGGTAACTATGGCTACACCTTC. Translated: CSVGQPTGGGNYGYTF.

The chain couples TRBV24-1 to TRBJ2-5; weak D call: TRBD2 (5 bases). CDR3 length: 12 residues. V lost 6 bases to trimming and J lost 5 bases, with 9 bases between them. From germline, CDR1 is KGHDR and CDR2 SFDVKD. CDR3 sequence (DNA): TGTGCCACCAGTTCCACGGGGGAGACCCAGTACTTC. This translates into CATSSTGETQYF.

At least ten counts were recorded for this clone. This chain links TRBV28 with TRBJ1-6, with 8 bases fitting TRBD1. The length of the CDR3 is 14 residues. Germline CDR1 MDHEN, CDR2 SYDVKM. V shed 6 bases, J shed 6 bases, and the junction held 4 bases outside the gene matches. CDR3 amino acids: CASSWTGINSPLHF. DNA for the CDR3: TGTGCCAGCAGCTGGACAGGGATTAATTCACCCCTCCACTTT. Full variable domain (outside the CDR3, taken from reference TRBV28 and TRBJ1-6): DVKVTQSSRYLVKRTGEKVFLECVQDMDHENMFWYRQDPGLGLRLIYFSYDVKMKEKGDIPEGYSVSREKKERFSLILESASTNQTSMYLCASSWTGINSPLHFGNGTRLTVT.

This clone showed up just once. The chain uses TRBV30 and TRBJ1-2, with 8 bases aligning to TRBD1. The CDR3 spans 14 residues. Losses at the gene ends were 3 bases for V and 7 bases for J; bases not matched to a gene: 10. Germline CDR1 is GTSNPN and CDR2 is SVGIG (reference sequence). The CDR3 region has the DNA TGTGCCTGGAGGGACCCCACCAGGGGGCTTGGCTACACCTTC. Translating it yields CAWRDPTRGLGYTF.

V gene TRBV3-1 (or the pseudogene TRBV3-2) combines with J gene TRBJ1-6; D is unresolved. From germline, CDR1 is LGHDT and CDR2 YNNKEL (reference sequence). The CDR3 consists of 15 residues. With 4 bases removed from V and 9 bases from J, the gap between germline ends came to 16 bases. The CDR3 here is CASSPYEQRGSPLHF. In DNA, the CDR3 is TGTGCCAGCAGCCCTTACGAACAGCGGGGTTCACCCCTCCACTTT.

V and J are TRBV19 and TRBJ2-5, with 12 bases lining up with TRBD2. This CDR3 comprises 15 residues. J gave up 5 bases and V 3 bases, and 4 bases lay outside the gene matches. CDR1 LNHDA and CDR2 SQIVND come from the germline V gene (reference sequence). The CDR3 DNA is TGTGCCAGTAGTATCAGCCTAGCGGGAGGGGAGACCCAGTACTTC. It codes for CASSISLAGGETQYF.

This clone has a single count. This chain joins TRBV10-3 and TRBJ2-3; D is undetermined. Trimming took 2 bases from V and 6 from J, leaving 12 bases between them. Per germline, CDR1 ENHRY and CDR2 SYGVKD. The CDR3 is 14 amino acids. The CDR3: CAISEPRNLDTQYF. The CDR3 DNA follows: TGTGCCATCAGTGAGCCGCGGAATCTGGATACGCAGTATTTT.

The V and J genes are TRBV11-1 and TRBJ1-1; 7 nucleotides match TRBD1. The CDR3 consists of 13 residues. Germline V lookup: CDR1 SGHAT, CDR2 FQDESV (reference sequence). Trimming took 2 bases from V and 7 from J; bases not matched to a gene: 4. The CDR3 spells CASSLQGGSEAFF. CDR3 in DNA: TGTGCCAGCAGCTTACAGGGGGGTAGTGAAGCTTTCTTT.

The gene calls are TRBV20-1 and TRBJ2-1; unclear D gene. The CDR3 is made up of 10 amino acids. CDR1 is DFQATT, CDR2 SNEGSKA, per germline (reference sequence). Trimming pared 5 bases from V and 10 bases from J, leaving 9 bases between. This chain's CDR3 is CSAARREQFF. The CDR3 DNA sequence: TGCAGTGCTGCACGCAGGGAGCAGTTCTTC.

J is TRBJ1-1 and V is TRBV27; TRBD1 agrees at 8 bases. The CDR3 runs 16 residues. Germline V gene lookup returns CDR1 MNHEY and CDR2 SMNVEV (reference sequence). The V gene end was trimmed by 1 base and the J gene end by 0 bases; junction bases not matched to a gene: 4. The CDR3 DNA reads as TGTGCCAGCAGTTTATTAACAGGGGGGGTGAACACTGAAGCTTTCTTT. It codes for CASSLLTGGVNTEAFF.

The rearrangement links TRBV7-9 to TRBJ1-1, with D hard to call. The length of the CDR3 is 14 residues. Germline CDR1 reads SEHNR; CDR2 reads FQNEAQ (reference sequence). V lost 2 bases and J 4 bases, leaving 11 bases between the germline ends. The CDR3 sequence: CASSLIREGTEAFF. The CDR3 nucleotides are TGTGCCAGCAGCTTAATAAGGGAGGGCACTGAAGCTTTCTTT. Together with reference TRBV7-9 and TRBJ1-1, the CDR3 gives the full variable domain: DTGVSQNPRHKITKRGQNVTFRCDPISEHNRLYWYRQTLGQGPEFLTYFQNEAQLEKSRLLSDRFSAERPKGSFSTLEIQRTEQGDSAMYLCASSLIREGTEAFFGQGTRLTVV.

This chain links TRBV5-1 with TRBJ2-7; possibly TRBD1 for D (7 bases). The CDR3 contains 17 residues. V gave up 0 bases and J gave up 1 base, with 17 bases separating them. CDR1 is SGHRS, CDR2 YFSETQ, per germline. CDR3 nucleotides: TGCGCCAGCAGCTTGGCCCCTCAGGGGGGTATGTCCTACGAGCAGTACTTC. Translating it yields CASSLAPQGGMSYEQYF. The variable domain in full, with the rest retrieved from reference TRBV5-1 and TRBJ2-7, is KAGVTQTPRYLIKTRGQQVTLSCSPISGHRSVSWYQQTPGQGLQFLFEYFSETQRNKGNFPGRFSGRQFSNSRSEMNVSTLELGDSALYLCASSLAPQGGMSYEQYFGPGTRLTVT.

V is TRBV28 and J is TRBJ2-3; TRBD2 matches 10 bases. The CDR3 runs 15 residues. Germline CDR1 and CDR2: MDHEN and SYDVKM. With 6 bases clipped from V and 4 bases from J, the junction kept 7 bases outside the gene matches. As DNA, the CDR3 is TGTGCCAGCAGGTGGACTAGCGGCACCGCAGATACGCAGTATTTT. This codes for CASRWTSGTADTQYF.

The chain links TRBV19 to TRBJ2-1; TRBD1 is a possible D gene (5 bases). The V gene lost 6 bases and the J gene lost 2 bases, with 14 bases spanning the gap. The CDR3 extends over 15 amino acids. Germline V gene data show CDR1 as LNHDA and CDR2 as SQIVND (reference sequence). The CDR3 region has the DNA TGTGCCAGTAGGGAAAGGGGCAGGGCCTACAATGAGCAGTTCTTC. It is translated as CASRERGRAYNEQFF.